The rows below give T cell receptor beta chains drawn from one sample of a study of blood T cell repertoires in COVID-19. Generated by immunoSEQ multiplex PCR, the TCRdb table keeps only in-frame clones and is missing some. The sample includes fewer than 300,000 clones, roughly 90% of them seen just once. Source material: PBMCs or T cells enriched from blood (not recorded which). The receptors stem from a woman between 40 and 50 years old with acute COVID-19. CDR3s include the opening cysteine and the closing phenylalanine or tryptophan. The order of the fields is CDR3 length, D gene, V gene, clone size, J gene, CDR3 protein, CDR3 DNA. D genes are given only for firm matches. A clone size is listed for some rows: how often the clone was seen (once, few, many), or a class if it is expanded.

>12|.|TRBV21-1|.|TRBJ1-2
CASHQGAFGYTF
TGTGCCAGCCATCAGGGGGCGTTTGGCTACACCTTC
>14|TRBD2|TRBV28|.|TRBJ2-3
CASSLAGVSNTQYF
TGTGCCAGCAGCCTAGCGGGGGTGTCAAATACGCAGTATTTT
>14|TRBD2|TRBV27|.|TRBJ2-7
CASRARELKNEQYF
TGTGCCAGCAGGGCGCGGGAGCTGAAGAACGAGCAGTACTTC
>18|TRBD2|TRBV7-9|.|TRBJ2-1
CASSSGTSGGFSYNEQFF
TGTGCCAGCAGCTCCGGGACTAGCGGGGGATTCTCCTACAATGAGCAGTTCTTC
>12|.|TRBV2|.|TRBJ1-5
CASEGGDQPQHF
TGTGCCAGCGAGGGGGGGGATCAGCCCCAGCATTTT
>15|TRBD1|TRBV2|.|TRBJ1-2
CASRRGDRALYGYTF
TGTGCCAGCAGGAGGGGGGACAGGGCCCTCTATGGCTACACCTTC
>15|.|TRBV28|.|TRBJ1-5
CASSFSRGWNQPQHF
TGTGCCAGCAGTTTTTCCAGGGGCTGGAATCAGCCCCAGCATTTT
>13|.|TRBV7-3|.|TRBJ1-2
CASSRDSRGGYTF
TGTGCCAGCAGCCGCGACAGTAGAGGAGGCTACACCTTC
>15|.|TRBV5-1|.|TRBJ2-3
CASSTRGGGTDTQYF
TGCGCCAGCAGCACGAGAGGGGGTGGCACAGATACGCAGTATTTT
>13|.|TRBV19|.|TRBJ2-7
CASSFDSSYEQYF
TGTGCCAGTAGCTTCGACAGTTCCTACGAGCAGTACTTC
>14|TRBD1|TRBV28|.|TRBJ2-3
CASSGTGNTDTQYF
TGTGCCAGCAGCGGGACAGGCAACACAGATACGCAGTATTTT
>14|TRBD1|TRBV28|.|TRBJ1-5
CASSPGQVRQPQHF
TGTGCCAGCAGTCCGGGACAGGTCCGACAGCCCCAGCATTTT
>15|TRBD2|TRBV28|few|TRBJ2-7
CASSPSIAGDYEQYF
TGTGCCAGCAGTCCCTCGATAGCGGGGGATTACGAGCAGTACTTC
>14|.|TRBV6-1|.|TRBJ1-3
CASSDHSSGNTIYF
TGTGCCAGCAGTGACCACAGCTCTGGAAACACCATATATTTT
>16|.|TRBV10-3|.|TRBJ1-2
CAISSGSLIGDYGYTF
TGTGCCATCAGTTCGGGGAGTTTAATCGGGGACTATGGCTACACCTTC
>16|.|TRBV11-3|.|TRBJ2-5
CASSKPGTGSRETQYF
TGTGCCAGCAGCAAGCCGGGAACGGGATCTCGAGAGACCCAGTACTTC
>17|.|TRBV11-2|.|TRBJ1-2
CASSLIRNRDLNYGYTF
TGTGCCAGCAGCTTGATCCGGAACAGGGACCTTAACTATGGCTACACCTTC
>13|.|TRBV9|.|TRBJ2-1
CASSAELFNEQFF
TGTGCCAGCAGCGCTGAACTCTTCAATGAGCAGTTCTTC
>16|TRBD1|TRBV18|few|TRBJ1-2
CASSITTGGIDYGYTF
TGTGCCAGCTCGATAACGACAGGGGGTATTGACTATGGCTACACCTTC
>14|.|TRBV7-2|.|TRBJ1-1
CASSLVLGVTEAFF
TGTGCCAGCAGCTTGGTTCTAGGGGTCACTGAAGCTTTCTTT
>13|.|TRBV11-1|.|TRBJ1-1
CASSSRRDAEAFF
TGTGCCAGCAGCTCCCGGAGGGACGCTGAAGCTTTCTTT
>15|TRBD1|TRBV5-1|.|TRBJ1-4
CASSISGTGGEKLFF
TGCGCCAGCAGCATCTCCGGGACAGGGGGTGAAAAACTGTTTTTT
>14|TRBD1|TRBV7-3|.|TRBJ2-3
CASSRQGRTDTQYF
TGTGCCAGCAGTCGACAGGGGCGCACAGATACGCAGTATTTT
>14|TRBD1|TRBV2|.|TRBJ1-2
CASRPGTGGYGYTF
TGTGCCAGCAGACCCGGGACAGGGGGCTATGGCTACACCTTC
>21|TRBD2|TRBV18|.|TRBJ2-2
CASSRPLTGGLGAGATGELFF
TGTGCCAGCTCACGACCCTTGACAGGAGGTCTGGGAGCGGGAGCGACCGGGGAGCTGTTTTTT
>15|TRBD2|TRBV7-3|.|TRBJ2-3
CASSLVSGGTDTQYF
TGTGCCAGCAGCTTAGTCAGCGGGGGCACAGATACGCAGTATTTT
>13|TRBD1|TRBV15|.|TRBJ2-7
CATSRKDRGEQYF
TGTGCCACCAGCAGAAAAGACAGGGGCGAGCAGTACTTC
>15|TRBD1|TRBV6-4|.|TRBJ2-7
CASSGLRDRLLRPYF
TGTGCCAGCAGTGGCCTCCGGGACAGGCTCTTACGGCCGTACTTC
>11|.|TRBV2|.|TRBJ2-5
CASSLQETQYF
TGTGCCAGCAGTCTTCAAGAGACCCAGTACTTC
>17|.|TRBV7-2|.|TRBJ1-2
CASSERAVRQRYYGYTF
TGTGCCAGCAGCGAGCGGGCCGTAAGACAGAGATACTATGGCTACACCTTC
>13|.|TRBV2|once|TRBJ1-1
CASIPTMNTEAFF
TGTGCCAGTATCCCTACCATGAACACTGAAGCTTTCTTT
>14|TRBD1|TRBV12-5|.|TRBJ1-5
CASGADRGGQPQHF
TGTGCTAGTGGTGCTGACAGGGGCGGTCAGCCCCAGCATTTT
>16|TRBD1|TRBV6-5|few|TRBJ1-1
CASSSDRVTMNTEAFF
TGTGCCAGCAGTTCAGACAGGGTCACCATGAACACTGAAGCTTTCTTT
>13|.|TRBV12-3/TRBV12-4|.|TRBJ2-3
CASRMTSTDTQYF
TGTGCCAGCAGGATGACTAGCACAGATACGCAGTATTTT
>13|.|TRBV28|.|TRBJ2-7
CASSSGFPYEQYF
TGTGCCAGCAGTTCAGGGTTTCCTTACGAGCAGTACTTC
>17|TRBD1|TRBV11-3|.|TRBJ1-6
CASSPRQGTRFGSPLHF
TGTGCCAGCAGCCCACGACAGGGCACTAGGTTTGGTTCACCCCTCCACTTT
>13|.|TRBV5-1|.|TRBJ1-1
CASSWSGNTEAFF
TGCGCCAGCAGCTGGTCAGGCAACACTGAAGCTTTCTTT
>13|TRBD2|TRBV18|.|TRBJ2-1
CASSRQREIEQFF
TGTGCCAGCTCCAGACAGCGGGAGATTGAGCAGTTCTTC
>19|TRBD2|TRBV6-2/TRBV6-3|.|TRBJ2-3
CASSSIPLLAGGNTDTQYF
TGTGCCAGCAGTTCAATCCCTCTCCTAGCGGGAGGGAACACAGATACGCAGTATTTT
>15|.|TRBV5-1|.|TRBJ2-1
CASSLEAGKNNEQFF
TGCGCCAGCAGCTTGGAGGCGGGTAAGAACAATGAGCAGTTCTTC